These T cell receptor beta chains were read from a single sample in a study of a mutant IDH1 vaccine in newly diagnosed glioma. No antigen has been assigned to these receptors. The data were produced by immunoSEQ multiplex PCR, yet TCRdb's version contains in-frame clones alone and is incomplete. Here the sample spans around 40,000 clones, 80% to 90% being singletons. The sequences come from PBMCs, collected from a glioma patient whose treatment included an IDH1 peptide vaccine. The source of these receptors is a middle-aged man with glioma. CDR3s include the opening cysteine and the closing phenylalanine or tryptophan. Each record gives: V gene, J gene, clone size, D gene, CDR3 DNA, CDR3 protein. A D gene is named only where the DNA matches it firmly. Clone size is shown for a subset of rows, as once, few, many or a class of expanded clone.

>TRBV6-1|TRBJ1-4|.|.
TGTGCCAGCAACCGACCGGCGGCAACTAATGAAAAACTGTTTTTT
CASNRPAATNEKLFF
>TRBV6-5|TRBJ2-2|.|TRBD2
TGTGCCAGCAGGCAAGCGGGAGTCGACACCGGGGAGCTGTTTTTT
CASRQAGVDTGELFF
>TRBV5-1|TRBJ2-3|.|.
TGCGCCAGCAGCTTGATCCGCACAGATACGCAGTATTTT
CASSLIRTDTQYF
>TRBV5-1|TRBJ2-5|few|.
TGCGCCAGCAGCTTGGAGGGGGGCGCGGGAGAGACCCAGTACTTC
CASSLEGGAGETQYF
>TRBV18|TRBJ2-7|.|TRBD2
TGTGCCAGCTCACCCATTCGGGCTAGCGGGGAACCCTACGAGCAGTACTTC
CASSPIRASGEPYEQYF
>TRBV7-9|TRBJ2-5|.|TRBD2
TGTGCCAGCAGCGCGGGAGAGGAGACCCAGTACTTC
CASSAGEETQYF
>TRBV28|TRBJ1-4|.|.
TGTGCCAGCAGTGCTTGGGGCCCCCGCATAGCAACTAATGAAAAACTGTTTTTT
CASSAWGPRIATNEKLFF
>TRBV6-1|TRBJ2-5|.|.
TGTGCCAGCACCCCGGGACCAAACCGAGAGACCCAGTACTTC
CASTPGPNRETQYF
>TRBV6-5|TRBJ2-1|.|.
TGTGCCAGCAGTTACTCGCCGGGGAGTGAGCAGTTCTTC
CASSYSPGSEQFF
>TRBV6-1|TRBJ1-1|.|.
TGTGCCAGCAGTGAAGCATGGGGTGGGGACACTGAAGCTTTCTTT
CASSEAWGGDTEAFF
>TRBV27|TRBJ2-3|.|.
TGTGCCAGCAGTTCGAATTGGACAGGGAGGGGCACAGATACGCAGTATTTT
CASSSNWTGRGTDTQYF
>TRBV28|TRBJ2-5|.|.
TGTGCCAGCAGTCACCCGGGCGGGCTGCGGGAGACCCAGTACTTC
CASSHPGGLRETQYF
>TRBV29-1|TRBJ2-2|.|TRBD1
TGCAGCGCCAGACCGACAGGGGAGACCGGGGAGCTGTTTTTT
CSARPTGETGELFF
>TRBV14|TRBJ2-3|.|TRBD2
TGTGCCAGCAGCCCCTGGCTAGCGGGGATGACAGATACGCAGTATTTT
CASSPWLAGMTDTQYF
>TRBV28|TRBJ2-1|.|.
TGTGCCAGCAGTTTAACGCAGGGCTACAATGAGCAGTTCTTC
CASSLTQGYNEQFF
>TRBV10-1|TRBJ1-3|once|.
TGCGCCAGCAAAGGACCAGGGGCCGGAAACACCATATATTTT
CASKGPGAGNTIYF
>TRBV5-1|TRBJ1-3|.|.
TGCGCCAGCAGCTTGGACAGTCCAAGAGGAAACACCATATATTTT
CASSLDSPRGNTIYF